This T cell receptor beta chain is drawn from a study of blood T cell repertoires in COVID-19. Across the whole study: The origin of the acute and convalescent COVID-19 samples was the United States, Italy and Spain. T cells, B-cell-depleted T cells, or PBMCs supplied cDNA or gDNA.

CDR3 length equals 16 residues. With 1 base removed from V and 6 bases from J, the gap between germline ends came to 15 bases. CDR1 is LGHNA and CDR2 is YSLEER in the germline V gene. Method: immunoSEQ multiplex PCR; TCRdb's copy keeps in-frame clones and lacks some. The sample contains more than 300,000 clones, about 90% of which appear only once. This clonotype was sampled from a man aged 18 to 30 who had recovered from COVID-19. The sample taken for sequencing was peripheral blood. This chain joins TRBV4-3 and TRBJ1-4; D is perhaps TRBD1 (5 bases). The CDR3 region is CASSQAIRQSDEKLFF. The CDR3 DNA reads as TGCGCCAGCAGCCAAGCGATTAGACAGTCCGATGAAAAACTGTTTTTT.